The 27 T cell receptor beta chains presented below share a single source sample, sequenced in a study of cytomegalovirus exposure and HLA in healthy donors. Vbeta (60) and Jbeta (13) primers were used in the PCR. Assay used: immunoSEQ multiplex PCR; TCRdb lists only in-frame clones, some missing. The sample consists of some 130,000 clones, about 81% of them appearing once. The material sequenced was PBMCs. Receptors were obtained from a man under 40 in good health and CMV-seronegative.

The V call is TRBV19, the J call TRBJ1-2; D remains ambiguous. This CDR3 region has 14 residues. Trimming removed 0 bases at V and 4 bases at J, with 9 bases between. The germline V gene encodes CDR1 LNHDA and CDR2 SQIVND (reference sequence). CDR3 in amino acids: CASSIEAEGYGYTF. In DNA, the CDR3 is TGTGCCAGTAGTATAGAAGCAGAGGGCTATGGCTACACCTTC.

This clone appeared a few times. The chain links TRBV7-8 to TRBJ2-6, with D perhaps TRBD1 (5 bases). CDR3 length: 16 residues. Germline loops: CDR1 SGHVS, CDR2 FQNEAQ. V dropped 3 bases and J dropped 1 base, with 10 bases sitting between them. Written as DNA, the CDR3 is TGTGCCAGCAGCTTCCCCCCAGGGTCTGGGGCCAACGTCCTGACTTTC. Encoded protein: CASSFPPGSGANVLTF.

This clone was found a few times. The chain joins TRBV7-4 to TRBJ2-7, with D unresolved. CDR3 length: 15 residues. Trimming shortened V by 2 bases and J by 4 bases, and 15 bases separated the two germline ends. Germline CDR1 and CDR2: SGHVT and SQSDAQ. The CDR3 is CASSLSPIVPYEQYF. CDR3 bases: TGTGCCAGCAGCTTATCCCCCATAGTGCCTTACGAGCAGTACTTC.

The rearrangement links TRBV7-9 to TRBJ1-5; weak D call: TRBD1 (5 bases). The germline gives CDR1 SEHNR, CDR2 FQNEAQ (reference sequence). The CDR3 is 14 amino acids. Deletions cut 1 base from V and 3 bases from J, with 7 bases between. The chain's CDR3 is CASSLDRYNQPQHF. CDR3 sequence (DNA): TGTGCCAGCAGCTTAGACAGGTACAATCAGCCCCAGCATTTT.

This chain links TRBV10-1 with TRBJ1-5, with unresolved D. V was shortened by 3 bases and J by 11 bases, with 17 bases between the two germline ends. Germline-derived CDR1 and CDR2 are WNHNN and SYGVQD (reference sequence). CDR3 size: 14 residues. The CDR3 bases are TGCGCCAGCAGTGACCCCCGGGAAAAGGAGTCCCAGCATTTT. It yields the protein CASSDPREKESQHF.

The rearrangement joins TRBV2 to TRBJ1-2; 9 bases agree with TRBD1. Unmatched junction bases numbered 6, after V lost 6 bases and J lost 4 bases. The CDR3 has 14 amino acids. Germline CDR1 SNHLY, CDR2 FYNNEI. CDR3: CASRRTGAPYGYTF. The CDR3 region has the DNA TGTGCCAGCAGGAGGACAGGGGCTCCCTATGGCTACACCTTC.

J is TRBJ2-3 and V is TRBV6-5, with TRBD2 identical over 9 bases. The V and J ends lost 0 bases and 2 bases, in that order; junction bases with no gene match: 3. CDR1 is MNHEY, CDR2 SVGAGI, per germline. There are 16 residues in the CDR3. The CDR3 reads CASSYSTSGDTDTQYF. CDR3 DNA sequence: TGTGCCAGCAGTTACTCGACTAGCGGAGACACAGATACGCAGTATTTT.

This sequence joins TRBV19 and TRBJ2-7, with D possibly matching TRBD1 (5 bases). This CDR3 contains 15 residues. CDR1 is LNHDA, CDR2 SQIVND, per germline (reference sequence). Trimming removed 3 bases from V and 0 bases from J, with 12 bases in between. Here the CDR3 reads CASSIDSQSSYEQYF. The DNA of the CDR3 is TGTGCCAGTAGTATCGACAGCCAAAGCTCCTACGAGCAGTACTTC.

The chain has TRBV7-9 and TRBJ2-1; unclear D gene. Germline V gene sequence: CDR1 SEHNR, CDR2 FQNEAQ (reference sequence). Trimming removed 4 bases at V and 3 bases at J, with 10 bases between. The CDR3 totals 14 residues. The CDR3 nucleotides are TGTGCCAGCAGCTCCCGGTCTTACTACAATGAGCAGTTCTTC. Translated, it gives CASSSRSYYNEQFF.

The rearrangement joins TRBV11-2 to TRBJ1-1, with D possibly being TRBD1 (5 bases). V was trimmed by 4 bases and J by 5 bases, leaving 14 bases between them. Germline V CDR1 and CDR2: SGHAT, FQNNGV. This CDR3 spans 14 amino acids. The chain's CDR3 is CASSSSPGRTEAFF. In DNA form, the CDR3 reads TGTGCCAGCAGCTCATCCCCAGGGAGGACTGAAGCTTTCTTT. The full variable domain, rest sourced from reference TRBV11-2 and TRBJ1-1, is EAGVAQSPRYKIIEKRQSVAFWCNPISGHATLYWYQQILGQGPKLLIQFQNNGVVDDSQLPKDRFSAERLKGVDSTLKIQPAKLEDSAVYLCASSSSPGRTEAFFGQGTRLTVV.

The chain employs TRBV2 and TRBJ2-7, with D perhaps TRBD2 (6 bases). Trimming took 6 bases from V and 6 from J, leaving 12 bases between them. CDR1 and CDR2 from the germline V gene are SNHLY and FYNNEI. This CDR3 is 12 amino acids long. The CDR3 spells CASSGTSGEQYF. The CDR3 coding sequence is TGTGCCAGCAGCGGGACTTCAGGCGAGCAGTACTTC.

The J gene is TRBJ1-2, the V gene TRBV11-2, with TRBD1 as a possible D gene (6 bases). V was trimmed by 5 bases and J by 8 bases, leaving 15 bases between them. From germline, CDR1 is SGHAT and CDR2 FQNNGV. This CDR3 comprises 13 residues. DNA of the CDR3: TGTGCCAGCAGCCCCGACAGGATCAGGGGCTACACCTTC. Protein sequence: CASSPDRIRGYTF.

V usage is TRBV9 and J usage is TRBJ1-5; 8 bases are shared with TRBD1. The CDR3 loop spans 15 amino acids. V lost 4 bases and J lost 7; bases outside the gene matches: 10. The germline V gene has CDR1 SGDLS and CDR2 YYNGEE. CDR3 DNA: TGTGCCAGCAGCCTTACAGGGGGGGTAGGGCAGCCCCAGCATTTT. This gives the protein CASSLTGGVGQPQHF.

The J gene is TRBJ1-1, the V gene TRBV18, with a weak D call TRBD1 (5 bases). Germline V gene data show CDR1 as KGHSH and CDR2 as LQKENI. The CDR3 is 13 amino acids. V dropped 5 bases and J dropped 8 bases, with 15 bases sitting between them. In DNA form, the CDR3 reads TGTGCCAGCTCAACACGAGTGACAGTAGAAGCTTTCTTT. Residues: CASSTRVTVEAFF.

Worth noting for this clone: A read error may produce the germline difference seen at one junction end. The chain couples TRBV9 to TRBJ1-1; TRBD1 aligns across 7 bases. Germline CDR1 and CDR2: SGDLS and YYNGEE. The CDR3 consists of 16 residues. The CDR3 here is CASSVGGGRGSAETFF. CDR3 in DNA: TGTGCCAGCAGCGTAGGAGGGGGCAGGGGAAGCGCTGAAACTTTCTTT.

The gene calls are TRBV11-2 and TRBJ2-1, with TRBD2 identical over 7 bases. Germline-derived CDR1 and CDR2 are SGHAT and FQNNGV. V gave up 1 base and J gave up 4 bases; unmatched junction bases: 1. This CDR3 has 14 residues. This CDR3 is CASSLGAGYNEQFF. The CDR3 DNA reads TGTGCCAGCAGCTTAGGAGCGGGATACAATGAGCAGTTCTTC.

The genes are TRBV23-1 and TRBJ2-7, with D maybe TRBD2 (6 bases). TRBV23-1 is annotated as an ORF whose role is uncertain. The CDR3 totals 15 residues. V lost 4 bases to trimming and J lost 2 bases, with 15 bases between them. The DNA of the CDR3 is TGCGCCAGCAGTCCGGAGGGACTCGAAGCCTACGAGCAGTACTTC. Translated: CASSPEGLEAYEQYF.

The rearrangement links TRBV11-2 to TRBJ2-7, with unresolved D. Germline CDR1 SGHAT, CDR2 FQNNGV. V lost 5 bases, J lost 6 bases, and 14 bases lay in between. This CDR3 contains 13 residues. Here the CDR3 DNA reads TGTGCCAGCAGCCTAAGTCGCACAGCCGAGCAGTACTTC. Its translation is CASSLSRTAEQYF.

This chain connects TRBV6-1 to TRBJ2-1, with a tentative D call TRBD2 (6 bases). Germline V gene sequence: CDR1 MNHNS, CDR2 SASEGT. Trimming took off 7 bases at V and 2 bases at J, with 15 bases between the two ends. The CDR3 is 15 amino acids. This CDR3 is CASKDGTFTYNEQFF. Here the CDR3 DNA reads TGTGCCAGCAAAGACGGGACTTTCACCTACAATGAGCAGTTCTTC.

The chain couples TRBV28 to TRBJ2-7, with 7 bases matching TRBD2. The germline gives CDR1 MDHEN, CDR2 SYDVKM. V lost 6 bases and J lost 1; bases outside the gene matches: 6. This CDR3 is 14 amino acids long. The CDR3 region is CASRDGLGSYEQYF. DNA of the CDR3: TGTGCCAGCAGGGACGGACTAGGTTCCTACGAGCAGTACTTC.

The chain employs TRBV18 and TRBJ1-2, with D perhaps TRBD1 (5 bases). The CDR3 totals 12 residues. Trimming cost V 6 bases and J 4 bases, with 9 bases left between them. Germline loops: CDR1 KGHSH, CDR2 LQKENI. The CDR3 here is CASSTAFYGYTF. CDR3 nucleotide sequence: TGTGCCAGCTCGACAGCCTTCTATGGCTACACCTTC.

The gene calls are TRBV29-1 and TRBJ1-4; 8 bases map to TRBD1. The germline CDR1 and CDR2 sequences are SQVTM and ANQGSEA. CDR3 length equals 14 residues. The J segment lost 4 bases and the V segment lost 6 bases, leaving 7 bases of the junction unmatched. This CDR3 reads CSVGETGVNEKLFF. CDR3 bases: TGCAGCGTGGGGGAGACAGGGGTTAATGAAAAACTGTTTTTT. Filled out from reference TRBV29-1 and TRBJ1-4, the complete variable domain reads SAVISQKPSRDICQRGTSLTIQCQVDSQVTMMFWYRQQPGQSLTLIATANQGSEATYESGFVIDKFPISRPNLTFSTLTVSNMSPEDSSIYLCSVGETGVNEKLFFGSGTQLSVL.

This clone has just a few counts. The rearrangement joins TRBV6-1 to TRBJ2-7, with TRBD2 as a possible D gene (5 bases). Trimming took 8 bases from V and 2 from J, leaving 7 bases between them. The CDR3 length is 11 residues. Germline lookup yields CDR1 MNHNS and CDR2 SASEGT. CDR3 sequence (DNA): TGTGCCAGCGGGGAGACCTACGAGCAGTACTTC. This sequence encodes CASGETYEQYF.

This clone has just a few counts. CDR3 protein: CASSQTGTGDTEAFF. The CDR3, as DNA: TGTGCCAGCTCACAGACCGGGACAGGAGACACTGAAGCTTTCTTT. The chain couples TRBV18 to TRBJ1-1, with 8 positions matching TRBD1. Germline V lookup: CDR1 KGHSH, CDR2 LQKENI. The V and J ends lost 4 bases and 3 bases, in that order; junction bases with no gene match: 7. CDR3 length equals 15 residues.

This chain joins TRBV5-4 and TRBJ1-2, with a possible D match to TRBD1 (5 bases). The CDR3 extends over 16 amino acids. The V gene lost 5 bases and the J gene lost 6 bases, with 23 bases spanning the gap. CDR1 is SGHNT, CDR2 YYREEE, per germline (reference sequence). The CDR3 spells CASRGGGGGGFDGYTF. As DNA, the CDR3 is TGTGCCAGCAGGGGGGGAGGAGGTGGGGGTTTTGATGGCTACACCTTC.

This clone has only one observation. This chain connects TRBV10-3 to TRBJ2-1, with D unclear. Germline V gene data show CDR1 as ENHRY and CDR2 as SYGVKD. The V end was cut by 0 bases, the J end by 5 bases, with 14 bases between. This CDR3 region has 16 residues. CDR3 bases: TGTGCCATCAGTGAGTCGGCGGCCACTATCAACAATGAGCAGTTCTTC. Its translation is CAISESAATINNEQFF.

V gene TRBV27 combines with J gene TRBJ1-1; D uncertain. CDR1 MNHEY and CDR2 SMNVEV come from the germline V gene (reference sequence). Trimming cost V 1 base and J 1 base, with 7 bases left between them. The CDR3 has 14 amino acids. The CDR3 loop reads CASSLLAANTEAFF. CDR3 DNA sequence: TGTGCCAGCAGTTTATTAGCAGCGAACACTGAAGCTTTCTTT.